What follows are 9 T cell receptor beta chains derived from one specimen sequenced in a study of cytomegalovirus exposure and HLA in healthy donors. TCRdb's table, derived via immunoSEQ multiplex PCR, lists solely in-frame clones and lacks some. The data hold roughly 240,000 clones, with roughly 89% observed a single time. Material for sequencing was PBMCs. The receptors were sampled from a man between 18 and 29 years old in good health and CMV-seronegative.

The rearrangement uses TRBV9 and TRBJ2-2; 10 nucleotides align to TRBD1. Germline values: CDR1 SGDLS, CDR2 YYNGEE. Trimming cost V 3 bases and J 12 bases; bases outside gene matches: 17. The CDR3 contains 17 residues. Here the CDR3 reads CASSGTHPRDRGNKLFF. Here the CDR3 DNA reads TGTGCCAGCAGCGGAACTCACCCCCGGGACAGGGGAAATAAGCTGTTTTTT.

This clone came up once. The chain carries TRBV7-2 and TRBJ1-3, with D perhaps matching TRBD1 (6 bases). The CDR3 extends over 16 amino acids. V was cut by 7 bases and J by 0 bases, with 16 bases left in between. Per germline, CDR1 SGHTA and CDR2 FQGNSA. The CDR3 loop is CASNPQGHSSGNTIYF. The CDR3 nucleotides read TGTGCCAGCAACCCCCAGGGACACAGCTCTGGAAACACCATATATTTT.

V usage is TRBV18 and J usage is TRBJ2-1; 7 bases are a match to TRBD1. Germline V gene lookup returns CDR1 KGHSH and CDR2 LQKENI. The trim removed 1 base at V and 9 bases at J, leaving 15 bases unmatched. The CDR3 runs to 17 residues. CDR3 amino acids: CASSPRPTGTEDGEQFF. The CDR3 DNA sequence: TGTGCCAGCTCACCACGTCCCACCGGGACAGAGGATGGTGAGCAGTTCTTC.

The rearrangement links TRBV6-5 to TRBJ2-7; D is possibly TRBD1 (5 bases). This CDR3 region has 13 residues. With 8 bases removed from V and 2 bases from J, the gap between germline ends came to 13 bases. Germline V CDR1 and CDR2: MNHEY, SVGAGI. Written as DNA, the CDR3 is TGTGCCAGCGGGGAACAGGAAACCTACGAGCAGTACTTC. Encoded protein: CASGEQETYEQYF.

This chain uses TRBV28 with TRBJ2-7; D call uncertain. The CDR3 runs 15 residues. With 6 bases removed from V and 1 base from J, the gap between germline ends came to 16 bases. Germline V gives CDR1 MDHEN, CDR2 SYDVKM. The CDR3 spells CASSTIRGPSYEQYF. The CDR3 DNA reads as TGTGCCAGCAGCACAATACGTGGTCCATCCTACGAGCAGTACTTC.

This chain links TRBV6-5 with TRBJ1-1, with D possibly being TRBD1 (5 bases). CDR3 length equals 14 residues. Trimming left V 6 bases short and J 3 bases short, with 14 bases between. The germline gives CDR1 MNHEY, CDR2 SVGAGI. CDR3 sequence reads: CASSPLGGDTEAFF. The CDR3 DNA reads TGTGCCAGCAGCCCACTGGGGGGGGACACTGAAGCTTTCTTT.

The V gene is TRBV4-1, the J gene TRBJ1-5; D is possibly TRBD1 (6 bases). The CDR3 loop spans 15 amino acids. Per germline, CDR1 MGHRA and CDR2 YSYEKL. V was pared by 5 bases and J by 0 bases, with 11 bases between. The CDR3 DNA follows: TGCGCCAGCAGCGGGACACCTTATAGCAATCAGCCCCAGCATTTT. Its translation: CASSGTPYSNQPQHF.

The rearrangement uses TRBV9 and TRBJ1-5; D ambiguous. The CDR3 is made up of 13 amino acids. V gave up 0 bases and J gave up 10 bases, with 11 bases separating them. Germline CDR1 SGDLS, CDR2 YYNGEE. Here the CDR3 DNA reads TGTGCCAGCAGCGTAGCTACGGGGAAACCCCAGCATTTT. Translating gives CASSVATGKPQHF.

The chain carries TRBV11-3 and TRBJ2-6, with TRBD1 identical over 9 bases. The CDR3 totals 17 residues. Germline V gene sequence: CDR1 SGHNT, CDR2 YENEEA. Unmatched junction bases numbered 7, after V lost 5 bases and J lost 2 bases. CDR3 coding DNA: TGTGCCAGCAGCGACGGGACAGGGACGGCTGGGGCCAACGTCCTGACTTTC. Translating gives CASSDGTGTAGANVLTF.